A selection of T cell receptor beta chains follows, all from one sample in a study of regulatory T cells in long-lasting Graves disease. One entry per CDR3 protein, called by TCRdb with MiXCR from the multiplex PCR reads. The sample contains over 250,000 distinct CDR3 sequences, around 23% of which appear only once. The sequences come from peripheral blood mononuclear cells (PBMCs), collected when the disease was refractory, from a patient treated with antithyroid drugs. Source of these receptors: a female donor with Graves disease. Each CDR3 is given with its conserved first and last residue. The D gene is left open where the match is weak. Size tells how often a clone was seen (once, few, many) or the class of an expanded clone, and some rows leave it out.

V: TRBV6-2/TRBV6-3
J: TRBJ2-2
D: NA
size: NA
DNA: TGTGCCAGCAGACACACGAACACCGGGGAGCTGTTTTTT
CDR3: CASRHTNTGELFF

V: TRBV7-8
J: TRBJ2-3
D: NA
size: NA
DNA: TGTGCCAGCAGCTTAGGCGGTAGAGGGGCGGGCACAGATACGCAGTATTTT
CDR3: CASSLGGRGAGTDTQYF

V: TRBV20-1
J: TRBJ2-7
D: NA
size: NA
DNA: TGCAGTGCTAGAGATGCTAGCCATTCCTCCTACGAGCAGTACTTC
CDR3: CSARDASHSSYEQYF

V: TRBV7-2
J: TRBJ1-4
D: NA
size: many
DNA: TGTGCCAGCAGCTCCCAACCCGGACAGTTTAATGAAAAACTGTTTTTT
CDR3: CASSSQPGQFNEKLFF

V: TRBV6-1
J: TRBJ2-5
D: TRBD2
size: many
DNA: TGTGCCAGCAGTCCTACTAGCGGGAGGCAGGAGACCCAGTACTTC
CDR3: CASSPTSGRQETQYF

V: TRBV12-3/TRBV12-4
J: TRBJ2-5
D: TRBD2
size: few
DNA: TGTGCCAGCAGTTTTTGGTTCAGCGGGAGGGAAGAGACCCAGTACTTC
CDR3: CASSFWFSGREETQYF

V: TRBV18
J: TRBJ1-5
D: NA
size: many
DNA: TGTGCCAGCTCACCGATCGGGGATCAGCCCCAGCATTTT
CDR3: CASSPIGDQPQHF

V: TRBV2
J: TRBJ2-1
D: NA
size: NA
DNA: TGTGCCAGCAGTGAAAAGTCTTACTACGAGCAGTTCTTC
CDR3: CASSEKSYYEQFF

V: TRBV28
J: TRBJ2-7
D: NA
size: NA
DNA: TGTGTCAGCAGTTTAGGACAGCCCTACGAGCAGTACTTC
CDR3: CVSSLGQPYEQYF

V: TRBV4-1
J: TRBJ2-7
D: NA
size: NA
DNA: TGCGCCAGCAGCCCTGAGGGAACTTCCTACGAGCAGTACTTC
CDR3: CASSPEGTSYEQYF

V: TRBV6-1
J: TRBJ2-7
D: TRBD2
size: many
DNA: TGTGCCAGCTCTACTAGCGGGACCTACGAGCAGTACTTC
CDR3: CASSTSGTYEQYF